One sample yielded the 23 T cell receptor beta chains listed below, sequenced in a study of T cells in localized non-small cell lung cancer. TCRdb's copy holds only in-frame clones and misses some; the assay was immunoSEQ multiplex PCR. Of tens of thousands of clones in the sample, around 80% are singletons; the top ten hold approximately 18%. The material was peripheral blood mononuclear cells, obtained before any cancer treatment. The receptors shown here come from a man aged 35-75 years with stage III lung adenocarcinoma.

This CDR3 reads CASSEWEGSNQPQHF. The CDR3 DNA sequence: TGTGCCAGTAGCGAATGGGAGGGGAGCAATCAGCCCCAGCATTTT. The chain carries TRBV19 and TRBJ1-5, with D possibly TRBD1 on 5 matching bases. This CDR3 region has 15 residues. Trimming removed 6 bases at V and 1 base at J, with 13 bases between. Germline V CDR1 and CDR2: LNHDA, SQIVND (reference sequence).

The chain joins TRBV10-3 to TRBJ2-1; perhaps D is TRBD1 or TRBD2 (5 bases each). Per the germline V gene, CDR1 is ENHRY and CDR2 is SYGVKD. The CDR3 loop spans 16 amino acids. V was shortened by 3 bases and J by 0 bases, with 12 bases between the two germline ends. The CDR3 region is CAISDSRGSSYNEQFF. The CDR3 DNA reads TGTGCCATCAGTGACTCTCGGGGCAGCTCCTACAATGAGCAGTTCTTC.

In this sample, this clone turned up once. This rearrangement joins TRBV5-5 to TRBJ1-3; D call uncertain. The CDR3 has 16 residues. From germline, CDR1 is SGHKS and CDR2 YYEKEE (reference sequence). V was pared by 0 bases and J by 0 bases, with 10 bases between. The CDR3 DNA follows: TGTGCCAGCAGCTTGGAGGGAGTACTCTCTGGAAACACCATATATTTT. Translation: CASSLEGVLSGNTIYF.

The table lists this clone with a few counts. V gene TRBV7-9 combines with J gene TRBJ2-7, with 14 bases fitting TRBD2. Germline V CDR1 and CDR2: SEHNR, FQNEAQ (reference sequence). CDR3 length: 15 amino acids. The trim removed 5 bases at V and 4 bases at J, leaving 4 bases unmatched. The CDR3 here is CASSLGTSGSYEQYF. The CDR3 DNA follows: TGTGCCAGCAGCCTCGGGACTAGCGGGAGTTACGAGCAGTACTTC.

This clone was recorded once. The V gene is TRBV7-2, the J gene TRBJ1-3, with TRBD1 matching 7 bases. The ends lost 6 bases at V and 4 bases at J; junction bases unmatched: 12. Germline V lookup: CDR1 SGHTA, CDR2 FQGNSA. The CDR3 is made up of 16 amino acids. The CDR3 spells CASRFTAGTVGNTIYF. CDR3 DNA: TGTGCCAGCAGATTTACCGCCGGGACAGTCGGAAACACCATATATTTT.

The rearrangement joins TRBV5-6 to TRBJ2-3; D is uncertain. In germline, CDR1 is SGHDT, CDR2 YYEEEE. The length of the CDR3 is 16 residues. V was pared by 0 bases and J by 0 bases, with 11 bases between. The CDR3 coding sequence is TGTGCCAGCAGCTTGGGGGCAGCACCCAGCACAGATACGCAGTATTTT. The encoded protein is CASSLGAAPSTDTQYF. The whole variable domain, filled in from reference TRBV5-6 and TRBJ2-3, reads DAGVTQSPTHLIKTRGQQVTLRCSPKSGHDTVSWYQQALGQGPQFIFQYYEEEERQRGNFPDRFSGHQFPNYSSELNVNALLLGDSALYLCASSLGAAPSTDTQYFGPGTRLTVL.

V gene TRBV19 combines with J gene TRBJ1-5, with 8 bases aligning to TRBD1. Trimming removed 10 bases from V and 5 bases from J; junction bases left unmatched: 7. Germline values: CDR1 LNHDA, CDR2 SQIVND (reference sequence). The CDR3 extends over 13 amino acids. Written as DNA, the CDR3 is TGTGCCACCAGGACAGGGAGGGATCAGCCCCAGCATTTT. Its protein product is CATRTGRDQPQHF.

The rearrangement uses TRBV25-1 and TRBJ1-5; 7 nucleotides agree with TRBD1. This CDR3 is 12 amino acids long. CDR1 MGHDK and CDR2 SYGVNS come from the germline V gene. The J segment lost 5 bases and the V segment lost 9 bases, leaving 4 bases of the junction unmatched. The CDR3 loop is CASRQGHQPQHF. CDR3 nucleotide sequence: TGTGCCAGTAGACAGGGTCATCAGCCCCAGCATTTT.

This chain joins TRBV7-8 and TRBJ2-1; 8 nucleotides align to TRBD2. Germline CDR1 SGHVS, CDR2 FQNEAQ. The junction had 6 bases not matched to a gene; V was cut back by 3 bases and J by 14 bases. CDR3 length: 12 amino acids. The CDR3 region is CASSFEGTREFF. The CDR3 DNA is TGTGCCAGCAGCTTCGAAGGGACTAGGGAGTTCTTC.

CDR3 region: CAVRDGRDSPLHF. The CDR3 DNA sequence: TGTGCCGTGCGGGACGGGCGGGATTCACCCCTCCACTTT. V usage is TRBV19 and J usage is TRBJ1-6; TRBD1 might be the D (5 bases). The CDR3 covers 13 residues. The germline V gene has CDR1 LNHDA and CDR2 SQIVND (reference sequence). V lost 11 bases and J lost 8, with 16 bases in between.

The chain recombines TRBV29-1 with TRBJ2-1; 10 positions agree with TRBD2. With 0 bases clipped from V and 4 bases from J, the junction kept 6 bases outside the gene matches. The germline gives CDR1 SQVTM, CDR2 ANQGSEA. The CDR3 is 16 amino acids. CDR3 sequence reads: CSVEDPLAGRYNEQFF. CDR3 DNA sequence: TGCAGCGTTGAAGACCCACTAGCGGGAAGATACAATGAGCAGTTCTTC.

The V gene is TRBV9, the J gene TRBJ2-1; D possibly uses TRBD1 or TRBD2 (5 bases each). The V gene's germline CDR1 is SGDLS and CDR2 YYNGEE. The CDR3 length is 15 residues. Trimming cost V 0 bases and J 4 bases, with 11 bases left between them. CDR3 residues: CASSVGDGGYNEQFF. Written as DNA, the CDR3 is TGTGCCAGCAGCGTAGGGGACGGCGGATACAATGAGCAGTTCTTC.

V and J are TRBV18 and TRBJ1-1; 9 positions match TRBD1. Germline values: CDR1 KGHSH, CDR2 LQKENI. The junction had 9 bases not matched to a gene; V was cut back by 3 bases and J by 7 bases. The CDR3 contains 15 residues. The CDR3 reads CASSPPGQGSGEAFF. The CDR3 DNA reads TGTGCCAGCTCACCGCCGGGACAGGGAAGCGGTGAAGCTTTCTTT.

The chain carries TRBV30 and TRBJ1-3; D remains unclear. Germline V gene data show CDR1 as GTSNPN and CDR2 as SVGIG (reference sequence). CDR3 length: 16 residues. Trimming removed 6 bases from V and 0 bases from J, with 18 bases in between. CDR3 sequence (DNA): TGTGCCTGTCCCACTGCGGCCAGGAGCTCTGGAAACACCATATATTTT. It encodes CACPTAARSSGNTIYF. Supplemented by reference TRBV30 and TRBJ1-3, the full variable domain reads SQTIHQWPATLVQPVGSPLSLECTVEGTSNPNLYWYRQAAGRGLQLLFYSVGIGQISSEVPQNLSASRPQDRQFILSSKKLLLSDSGFYLCACPTAARSSGNTIYFGEGSWLTVV.

The V gene is TRBV4-1, the J gene TRBJ2-1, with 13 bases aligning to TRBD2. V gave up 4 bases and J gave up 8 bases; unmatched junction bases: 8. The CDR3 is made up of 16 amino acids. From germline, CDR1 is MGHRA and CDR2 YSYEKL. The chain's CDR3 is CASSLSGLAGVDEQFF. The CDR3 DNA sequence: TGCGCCAGCAGCCTAAGCGGACTAGCGGGAGTTGATGAGCAGTTCTTC.

The V call is TRBV30, the J call TRBJ1-3, with D possibly TRBD1 on 5 matching bases. The V gene's germline CDR1 is GTSNPN and CDR2 SVGIG (reference sequence). Between the trimmed V and J ends, which lost 2 bases and 0 bases, there was a span of 8 bases. The CDR3 covers 14 residues. CDR3 region: CAWSPGSSGNTIYF. In DNA, the CDR3 is TGTGCCTGGAGTCCAGGGAGCTCTGGAAACACCATATATTTT.

A few counts support this clone. The V gene is TRBV30, the J gene TRBJ2-7, with D possibly matching TRBD2 (5 bases). V dropped 2 bases and J dropped 3 bases, with 17 bases sitting between them. The CDR3 consists of 15 residues. The germline CDR1 and CDR2 sequences are GTSNPN and SVGIG (reference sequence). CDR3 DNA sequence: TGTGCCTGGAGTCGAGGGATAGCCTCTCTCTACGAGCAGTACTTC. Protein sequence: CAWSRGIASLYEQYF.

This clone came up a few times. The chain couples TRBV7-2 to TRBJ1-6; no clear D gene. Germline lookup yields CDR1 SGHTA and CDR2 FQGNSA. V was clipped by 5 bases and J by 9 bases, with 14 bases between them. CDR3 length: 14 amino acids. The CDR3 protein is CASSPRGHSSPLHF. The CDR3 DNA is TGTGCCAGCAGCCCCCGTGGGCACAGTTCACCCCTCCACTTT. The entire variable domain, with the rest obtained from reference TRBV7-2 and TRBJ1-6, is as follows: GAGVSQSPSNKVTEKGKDVELRCDPISGHTALYWYRQSLGQGLEFLIYFQGNSAPDKSGLPSDRFSAERTGGSVSTLTIQRTQQEDSAVYLCASSPRGHSSPLHFGNGTRLTVT.

This chain uses TRBV6-5 with TRBJ2-7; 10 bases map to TRBD2. The V segment lost 4 bases and the J segment 4 bases; nucleotides outside the gene matches: 4. Germline V gives CDR1 MNHEY, CDR2 SVGAGI. The length of the CDR3 is 14 residues. As DNA, the CDR3 is TGTGCCAGCAGTTCGGGACTAGCGCGATACGAGCAGTACTTC. This translates into CASSSGLARYEQYF.

As regards this clone: This specimen includes other DNA sequences encoding the same CDR3. This chain uses TRBV6-5 with TRBJ1-1; D unresolved. V was clipped by 0 bases and J by 2 bases, with 1 base between them. The V gene's germline CDR1 is MNHEY and CDR2 SVGAGI. This CDR3 has 12 amino acids. The CDR3 nucleotides are TGTGCCAGCAGTTACTCTAACACTGAAGCTTTCTTT. It encodes CASSYSNTEAFF.

The genes are TRBV7-2 and TRBJ1-5; D ambiguous. This CDR3 is built from 13 residues. The germline gives CDR1 SGHTA, CDR2 FQGNSA. V lost 5 bases and J 7 bases, leaving 12 bases between the germline ends. The CDR3 is CASSEAEYQPQHF. CDR3 coding DNA: TGTGCCAGCAGCGAGGCAGAGTACCAGCCCCAGCATTTT.

The chain has TRBV7-3 and TRBJ2-2; D unresolved. V lost 1 base, J lost 1 base, and 7 bases lay in between. CDR1 is SGHTA and CDR2 is FQGTGA in the germline V gene. The CDR3 is 15 amino acids. The CDR3 DNA follows: TGTGCCAGCAGCTTAAATCTAGAGAACACCGGGGAGCTGTTTTTT. This gives the protein CASSLNLENTGELFF.

The V call is TRBV2, the J call TRBJ2-5; D may be TRBD1 or TRBD2 (5 bases each). Trimming removed 6 bases from V and 5 bases from J, with 19 bases in between. Germline V gene data show CDR1 as SNHLY and CDR2 as FYNNEI. The CDR3 covers 15 residues. CDR3 sequence reads: CASRKEGMPGETQYF. DNA for the CDR3: TGTGCCAGCAGGAAAGAGGGGATGCCGGGCGAGACCCAGTACTTC.